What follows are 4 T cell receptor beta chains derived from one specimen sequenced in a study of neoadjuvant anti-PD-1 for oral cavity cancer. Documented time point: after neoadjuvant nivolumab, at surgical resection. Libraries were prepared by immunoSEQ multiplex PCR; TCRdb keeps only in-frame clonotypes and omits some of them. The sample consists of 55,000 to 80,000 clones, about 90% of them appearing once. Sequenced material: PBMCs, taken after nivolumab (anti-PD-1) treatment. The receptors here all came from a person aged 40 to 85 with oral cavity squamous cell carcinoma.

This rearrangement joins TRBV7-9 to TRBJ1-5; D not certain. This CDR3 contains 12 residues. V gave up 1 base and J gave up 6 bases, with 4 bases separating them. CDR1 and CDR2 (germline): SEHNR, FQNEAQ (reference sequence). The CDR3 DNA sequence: TGTGCCAGCAGCTTAGGGAGTCAGCCCCAGCATTTT. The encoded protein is CASSLGSQPQHF.

This CDR3 reads CASSQVKSFGYTF. The CDR3 coding sequence is TGCGCCAGCAGCCAAGTTAAATCGTTCGGCTACACCTTC. This chain joins TRBV4-1 and TRBJ1-2; D not resolved. V lost 1 base and J 8 bases, leaving 11 bases between the germline ends. Germline values: CDR1 MGHRA, CDR2 YSYEKL. The CDR3 contains 13 residues.

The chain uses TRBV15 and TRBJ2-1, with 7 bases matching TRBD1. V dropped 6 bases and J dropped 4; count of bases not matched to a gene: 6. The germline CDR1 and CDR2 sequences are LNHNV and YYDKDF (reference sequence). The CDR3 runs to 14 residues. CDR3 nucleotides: TGTGCCACCAGAGACAGGGCTACTTACAATGAGCAGTTCTTC. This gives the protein CATRDRATYNEQFF. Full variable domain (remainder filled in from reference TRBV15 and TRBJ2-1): DAMVIQNPRYQVTQFGKPVTLSCSQTLNHNVMYWYQQKSSQAPKLLFHYYDKDFNNEADTPDNFQSRRPNTSFCFLDIRSPGLGDTAMYLCATRDRATYNEQFFGPGTRLTVL.

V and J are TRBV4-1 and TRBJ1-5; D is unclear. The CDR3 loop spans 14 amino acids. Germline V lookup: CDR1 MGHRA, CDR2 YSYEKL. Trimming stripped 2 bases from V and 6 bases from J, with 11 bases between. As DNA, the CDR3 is TGCGCCAGCAGCCAACTCTTTAGGGTTCAGCCCCAGCATTTT. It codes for CASSQLFRVQPQHF.